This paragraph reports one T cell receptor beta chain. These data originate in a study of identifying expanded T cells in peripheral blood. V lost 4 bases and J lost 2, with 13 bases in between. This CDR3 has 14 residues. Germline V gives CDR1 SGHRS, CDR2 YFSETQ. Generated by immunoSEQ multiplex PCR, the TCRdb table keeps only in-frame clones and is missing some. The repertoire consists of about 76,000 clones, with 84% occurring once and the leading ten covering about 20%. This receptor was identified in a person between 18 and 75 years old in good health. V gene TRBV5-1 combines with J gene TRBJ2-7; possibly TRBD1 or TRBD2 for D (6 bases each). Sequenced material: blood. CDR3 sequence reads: CASSREGGPYEQYF. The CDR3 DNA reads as TGCGCCAGCAGCCGAGAGGGGGGTCCCTACGAGCAGTACTTC.